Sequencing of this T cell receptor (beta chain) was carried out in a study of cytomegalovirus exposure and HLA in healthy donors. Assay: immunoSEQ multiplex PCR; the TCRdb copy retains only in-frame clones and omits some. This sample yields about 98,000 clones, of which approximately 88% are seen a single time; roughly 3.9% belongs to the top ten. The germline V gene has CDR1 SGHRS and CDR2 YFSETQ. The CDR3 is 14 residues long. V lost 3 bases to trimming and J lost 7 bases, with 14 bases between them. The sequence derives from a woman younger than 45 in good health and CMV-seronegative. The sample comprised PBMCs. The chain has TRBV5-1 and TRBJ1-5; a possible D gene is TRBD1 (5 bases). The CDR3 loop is CASSWGGVGQPQHF. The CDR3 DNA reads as TGCGCCAGCAGCTGGGGAGGGGTAGGCCAGCCCCAGCATTTT. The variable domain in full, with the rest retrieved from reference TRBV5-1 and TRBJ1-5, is KAGVTQTPRYLIKTRGQQVTLSCSPISGHRSVSWYQQTPGQGLQFLFEYFSETQRNKGNFPGRFSGRQFSNSRSEMNVSTLELGDSALYLCASSWGGVGQPQHFGDGTRLSIL.